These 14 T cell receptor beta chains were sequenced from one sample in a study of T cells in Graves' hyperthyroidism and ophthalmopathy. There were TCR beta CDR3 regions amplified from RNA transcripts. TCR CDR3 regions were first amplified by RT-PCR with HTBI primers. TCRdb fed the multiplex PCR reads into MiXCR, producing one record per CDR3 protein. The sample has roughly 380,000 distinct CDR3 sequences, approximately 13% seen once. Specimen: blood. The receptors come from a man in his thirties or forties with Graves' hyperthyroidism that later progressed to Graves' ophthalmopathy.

DNA for the CDR3: TGCGCCAGCAGCCAAGGACTAGCGGGGGTATCGGATGAGCAGTTCTTC. It is translated as CASSQGLAGVSDEQFF. The rearrangement joins TRBV4-1 to TRBJ2-1; 12 positions match TRBD2. J lost 8 bases, V lost 1 base, and 6 bases had no gene match. The germline CDR1 and CDR2 sequences are MGHRA and YSYEKL. This CDR3 has 16 residues.

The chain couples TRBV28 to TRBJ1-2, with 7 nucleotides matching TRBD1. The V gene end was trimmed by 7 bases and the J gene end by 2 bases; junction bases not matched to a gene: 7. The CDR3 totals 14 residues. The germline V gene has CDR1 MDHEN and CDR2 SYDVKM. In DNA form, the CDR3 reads TGTGCCAGCATAAATCCAGGGGGGAACTATGGCTACACCTTC. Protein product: CASINPGGNYGYTF.

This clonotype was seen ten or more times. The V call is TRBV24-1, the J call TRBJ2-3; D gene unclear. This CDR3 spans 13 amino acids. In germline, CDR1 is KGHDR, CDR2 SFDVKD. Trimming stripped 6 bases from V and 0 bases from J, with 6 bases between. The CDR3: CATSSPSTDTQYF. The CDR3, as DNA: TGTGCCACCAGTTCTCCAAGCACAGATACGCAGTATTTT.

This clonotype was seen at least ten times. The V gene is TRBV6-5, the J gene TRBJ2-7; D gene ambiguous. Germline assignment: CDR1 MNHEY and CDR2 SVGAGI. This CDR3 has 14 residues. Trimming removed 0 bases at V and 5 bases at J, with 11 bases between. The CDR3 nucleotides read TGTGCCAGCAGTTACTCGCGGCCAAACGACGAGCAGTACTTC. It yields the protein CASSYSRPNDEQYF.

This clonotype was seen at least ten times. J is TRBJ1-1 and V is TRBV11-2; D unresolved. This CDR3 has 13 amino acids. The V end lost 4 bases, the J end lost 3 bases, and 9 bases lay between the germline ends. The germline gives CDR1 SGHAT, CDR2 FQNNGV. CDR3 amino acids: CASSSPSDTEAFF. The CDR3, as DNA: TGTGCCAGCAGCTCCCCCTCGGACACTGAAGCTTTCTTT.

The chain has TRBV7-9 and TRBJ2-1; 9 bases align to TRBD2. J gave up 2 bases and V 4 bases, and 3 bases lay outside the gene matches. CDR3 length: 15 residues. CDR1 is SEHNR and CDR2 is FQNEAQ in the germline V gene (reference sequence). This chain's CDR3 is CASSWGLAPYNEQFF. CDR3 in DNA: TGTGCCAGCAGCTGGGGACTAGCACCCTACAATGAGCAGTTCTTC.

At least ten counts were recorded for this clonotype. CDR3 in amino acids: CASSWGQGQPQHF. The CDR3 DNA is TGTGCCAGCAGCTGGGGACAGGGGCAGCCCCAGCATTTT. V gene TRBV7-2 combines with J gene TRBJ1-5; 10 bases match TRBD1. The CDR3 contains 13 residues. Per germline, CDR1 SGHTA and CDR2 FQGNSA. Unmatched junction bases numbered 1, after V lost 4 bases and J lost 7 bases. Full variable domain (rest looked up from reference TRBV7-2 and TRBJ1-5): GAGVSQSPSNKVTEKGKDVELRCDPISGHTALYWYRQSLGQGLEFLIYFQGNSAPDKSGLPSDRFSAERTGGSVSTLTIQRTQQEDSAVYLCASSWGQGQPQHFGDGTRLSIL.

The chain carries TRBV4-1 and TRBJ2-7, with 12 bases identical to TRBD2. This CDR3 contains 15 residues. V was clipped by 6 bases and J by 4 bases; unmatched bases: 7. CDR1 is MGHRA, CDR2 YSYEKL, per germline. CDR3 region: CASRDQLAGGYEQYF. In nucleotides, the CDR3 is TGCGCCAGCAGAGACCAACTAGCGGGGGGTTACGAGCAGTACTTC.

Here the CDR3 reads CASSWRVNEQFF. CDR3 sequence (DNA): TGTGCCAGCAGCTGGAGGGTGAATGAGCAGTTCTTC. The chain joins TRBV7-9 to TRBJ2-1, with D perhaps TRBD2 (6 bases). V lost 4 bases, J lost 7 bases, and 8 bases lay in between. This CDR3 contains 12 residues. CDR1 is SEHNR, CDR2 FQNEAQ, per germline (reference sequence).

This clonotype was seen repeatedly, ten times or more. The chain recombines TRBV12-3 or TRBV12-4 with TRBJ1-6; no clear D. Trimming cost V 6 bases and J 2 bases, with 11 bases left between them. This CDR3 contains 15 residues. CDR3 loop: CASRDGQTYNSPLHF. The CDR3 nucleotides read TGTGCCAGCAGGGACGGTCAAACCTATAATTCACCCCTCCACTTT.

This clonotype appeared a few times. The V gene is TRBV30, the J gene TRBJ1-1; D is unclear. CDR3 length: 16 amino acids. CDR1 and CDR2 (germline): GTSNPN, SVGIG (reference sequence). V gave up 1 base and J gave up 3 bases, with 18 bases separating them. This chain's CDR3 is CAWSGAPTEGYTEAFF. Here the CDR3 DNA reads TGTGCCTGGAGTGGGGCCCCCACAGAGGGATACACTGAAGCTTTCTTT. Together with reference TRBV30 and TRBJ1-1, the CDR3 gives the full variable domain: SQTIHQWPATLVQPVGSPLSLECTVEGTSNPNLYWYRQAAGRGLQLLFYSVGIGQISSEVPQNLSASRPQDRQFILSSKKLLLSDSGFYLCAWSGAPTEGYTEAFFGQGTRLTVV.

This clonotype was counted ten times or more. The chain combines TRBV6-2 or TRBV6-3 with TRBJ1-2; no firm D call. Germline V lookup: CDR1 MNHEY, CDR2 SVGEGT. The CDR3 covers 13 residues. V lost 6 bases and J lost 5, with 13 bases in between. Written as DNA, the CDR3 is TGTGCCAGCAGACCCGCAGACATATATGGCTACACCTTC. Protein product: CASRPADIYGYTF.

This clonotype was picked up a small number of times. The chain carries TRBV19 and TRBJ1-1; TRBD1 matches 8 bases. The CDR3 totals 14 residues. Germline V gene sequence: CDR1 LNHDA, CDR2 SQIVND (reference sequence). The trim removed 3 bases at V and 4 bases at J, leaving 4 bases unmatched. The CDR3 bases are TGTGCCAGTAGTATGGGACAGGACTTCACTGAAGCTTTCTTT. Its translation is CASSMGQDFTEAFF. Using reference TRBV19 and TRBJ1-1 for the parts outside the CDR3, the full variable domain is DGGITQSPKYLFRKEGQNVTLSCEQNLNHDAMYWYRQDPGQGLRLIYYSQIVNDFQKGDIAEGYSVSREKKESFPLTVTSAQKNPTAFYLCASSMGQDFTEAFFGQGTRLTVV.

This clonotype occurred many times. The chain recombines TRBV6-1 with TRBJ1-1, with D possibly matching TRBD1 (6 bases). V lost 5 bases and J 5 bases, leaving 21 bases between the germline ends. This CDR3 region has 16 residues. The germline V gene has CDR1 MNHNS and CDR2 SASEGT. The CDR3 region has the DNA TGTGCCAGCAGTTCTTACCTGACAGGCCGCGGGACTGAAGCTTTCTTT. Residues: CASSSYLTGRGTEAFF.